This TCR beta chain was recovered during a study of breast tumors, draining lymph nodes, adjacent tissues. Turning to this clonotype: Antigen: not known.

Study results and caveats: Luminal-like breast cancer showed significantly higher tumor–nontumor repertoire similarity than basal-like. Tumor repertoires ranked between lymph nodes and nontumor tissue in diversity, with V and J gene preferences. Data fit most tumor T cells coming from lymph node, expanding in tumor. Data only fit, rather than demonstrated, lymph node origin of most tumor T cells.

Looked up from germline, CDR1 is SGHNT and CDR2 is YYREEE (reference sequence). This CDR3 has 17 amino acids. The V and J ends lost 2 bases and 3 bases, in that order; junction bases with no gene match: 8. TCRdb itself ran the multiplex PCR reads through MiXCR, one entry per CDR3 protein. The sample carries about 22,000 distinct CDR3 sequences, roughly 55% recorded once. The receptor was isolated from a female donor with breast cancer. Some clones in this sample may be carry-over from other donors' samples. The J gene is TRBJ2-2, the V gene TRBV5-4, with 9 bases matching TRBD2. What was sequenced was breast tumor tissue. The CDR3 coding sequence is TGTGCCAGCAGCTTAGGGATAGCGGGGGACCACACCGGGGAGCTGTTTTTT. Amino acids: CASSLGIAGDHTGELFF. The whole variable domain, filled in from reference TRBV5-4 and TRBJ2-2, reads ETGVTQSPTHLIKTRGQQVTLRCSSQSGHNTVSWYQQALGQGPQFIFQYYREEENGRGNFPPRFSGLQFPNYSSELNVNALELDDSALYLCASSLGIAGDHTGELFFGEGSRLTVL.